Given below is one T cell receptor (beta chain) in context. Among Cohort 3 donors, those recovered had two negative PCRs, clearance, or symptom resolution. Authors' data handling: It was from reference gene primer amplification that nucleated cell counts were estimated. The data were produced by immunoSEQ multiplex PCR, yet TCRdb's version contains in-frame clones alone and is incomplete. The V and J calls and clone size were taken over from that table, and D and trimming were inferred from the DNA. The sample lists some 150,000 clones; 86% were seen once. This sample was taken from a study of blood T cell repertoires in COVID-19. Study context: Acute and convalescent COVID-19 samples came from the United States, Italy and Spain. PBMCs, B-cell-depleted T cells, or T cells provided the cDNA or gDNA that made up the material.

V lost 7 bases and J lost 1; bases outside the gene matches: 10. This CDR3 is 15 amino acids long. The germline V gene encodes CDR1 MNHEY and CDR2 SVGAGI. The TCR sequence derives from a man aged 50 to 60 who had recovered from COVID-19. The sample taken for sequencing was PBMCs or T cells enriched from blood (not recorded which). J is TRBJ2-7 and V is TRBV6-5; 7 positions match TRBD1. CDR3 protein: CASKDRDRQSYEQYF. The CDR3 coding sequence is TGTGCCAGCAAGGATAGGGACAGACAATCCTACGAGCAGTACTTC.